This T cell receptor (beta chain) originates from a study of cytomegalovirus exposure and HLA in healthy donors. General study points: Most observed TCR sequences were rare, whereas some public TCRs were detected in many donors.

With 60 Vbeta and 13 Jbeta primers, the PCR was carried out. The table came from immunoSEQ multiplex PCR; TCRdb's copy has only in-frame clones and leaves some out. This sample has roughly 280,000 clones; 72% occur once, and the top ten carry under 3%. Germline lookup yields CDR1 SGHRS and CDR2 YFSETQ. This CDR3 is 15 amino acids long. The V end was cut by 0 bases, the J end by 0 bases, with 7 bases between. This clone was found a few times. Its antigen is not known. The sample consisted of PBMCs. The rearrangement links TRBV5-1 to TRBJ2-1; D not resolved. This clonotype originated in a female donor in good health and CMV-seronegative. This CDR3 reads CASSLVESSYNEQFF. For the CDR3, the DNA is TGCGCCAGCAGCTTGGTGGAGAGCTCCTACAATGAGCAGTTCTTC.